This T cell receptor (beta chain) was documented in a study of read filtering for tumor transcriptome and immune sequencing. Findings and limits, study-wide: IR-seq captured clonotypes deeper and more reliably than RNA-seq.

With respect to this clonotype: Antigen specificity is unknown.

From 350 to 500 ng of RNA, a library with molecular barcoded alpha/delta and beta/gamma adaptors was made. TCRdb reprocessed the reads via MiXCR and lists one record per CDR3 protein. This table has 57,000 or so distinct CDR3 sequences, roughly a fifth appearing once. Germline CDR1 reads DFQATT; CDR2 reads SNEGSKA (reference sequence). Deletions cut 3 bases from V and 0 bases from J, with 6 bases between. The CDR3 loop spans 13 amino acids. The gene calls are TRBV20-1 and TRBJ1-5; no definite D call. Sequences were obtained from a population of CD138-negative cells sorted from bone marrow. The sequence came from a donor at least 40 years old with multiple myeloma. DNA of the CDR3: TGCAGTGCTAGGACAAATAGCAATCAGCCCCAGCATTTT. Protein sequence: CSARTNSNQPQHF.